What follows are 12 T cell receptor beta chains derived from one specimen sequenced in a study of T cell repertoires in cytomegalovirus infection. Antigen specificity for these receptors is unknown. Each CDR3 protein is one row after TCRdb ran MiXCR on the reads. This table holds 800,000 to 950,000 distinct CDR3 sequences, less than 35% found once. This sample comprised cultured CD8+ T cells from PBMCs, obtained from culture after CMV antigen stimulation. The receptors were sampled from a human donor in good health (CMV status not recorded). Some clones in this sample may be carry-over from other donors' samples.

The V gene is TRBV15, the J gene TRBJ1-5; maybe TRBD1 (5 bases). The length of the CDR3 is 15 residues. Germline CDR1 and CDR2: LNHNV and YYDKDF (reference sequence). V lost 0 bases to trimming and J lost 8 bases, with 14 bases between them. The CDR3 loop is CATSRDRGLLKPQHF. CDR3 coding DNA: TGTGCCACCAGCAGAGATAGGGGTCTCCTGAAGCCCCAGCATTTT.

Concerning this clonotype itself: A read error may be the cause here, since a much bigger clone is one base away. V and J are TRBV7-8 and TRBJ2-2; TRBD1 matches 8 bases. CDR1 is SGHVS and CDR2 is FQNEAQ in the germline V gene. CDR3 length: 13 amino acids. The CDR3 spells CVSSEQGAGELFF. The CDR3 DNA is TGTGTCAGCAGCGAACAGGGGGCCGGGGAGCTGTTTTTT.

The chain recombines TRBV4-1 with TRBJ1-1; D ambiguous. The V end was cut by 3 bases, the J end by 3 bases, with 14 bases between. The CDR3 is 15 amino acids. Germline V gene data show CDR1 as MGHRA and CDR2 as YSYEKL. In DNA, the CDR3 is TGCGCCAGCAGCCAGTACCCGGGGATCGACACTGAAGCTTTCTTT. Its protein product is CASSQYPGIDTEAFF.

This clonotype was counted between two and nine times. This sequence joins TRBV20-1 and TRBJ2-7, with 8 bases fitting TRBD2. CDR1 and CDR2 (germline): DFQATT, SNEGSKA (reference sequence). The CDR3 is made up of 13 amino acids. V shed 6 bases and J 6 bases; nucleotides not matched to a gene: 10. The CDR3 is CSAMVAGLFEQYF. The CDR3 DNA reads as TGCAGTGCAATGGTAGCGGGGCTATTCGAGCAGTACTTC.

The chain combines TRBV29-1 with TRBJ1-3; the match to TRBD1 covers 8 bases. This CDR3 comprises 17 residues. Trimming cost V 0 bases and J 1 base; bases outside gene matches: 8. CDR1 is SQVTM, CDR2 ANQGSEA, per germline. CDR3 nucleotide sequence: TGCAGCGTTGAAGATCGAGGGTACAGGGGGTCTGGAAACACCATATATTTT. Encoded protein: CSVEDRGYRGSGNTIYF.

This clonotype was seen a handful of times. CDR3 sequence: CASSIGLRDPGTDTQYF. CDR3 in DNA: TGTGCCAGTAGTATAGGACTCCGGGACCCCGGTACAGATACGCAGTATTTT. The chain has TRBV19 and TRBJ2-3; D is perhaps TRBD1 or TRBD2 (5 bases each). From germline, CDR1 is LNHDA and CDR2 SQIVND (reference sequence). Trimming pared 1 base from V and 3 bases from J, leaving 17 bases between. The CDR3 contains 17 residues.

This clonotype has a handful of counts. As DNA, the CDR3 is TGTGCCAGCAGTTTATCACTAGCGGGGGATTACGAGCAGTACTTC. It translates to CASSLSLAGDYEQYF. V and J are TRBV27 and TRBJ2-7, with TRBD2 matching over 11 bases. This CDR3 comprises 15 residues. Germline assignment: CDR1 MNHEY and CDR2 SMNVEV (reference sequence). V shed 0 bases and J 4 bases; nucleotides not matched to a gene: 2.

The V gene is TRBV5-1, the J gene TRBJ2-7; D ambiguous. The ends were cut back, 0 bases at V and 5 bases at J, with 6 bases in the middle. Germline V gene data show CDR1 as SGHRS and CDR2 as YFSETQ. The length of the CDR3 is 12 residues. CDR3 nucleotide sequence: TGCGCCAGCAGCTTGGCCCGTCACGAGCAGTACTTC. This codes for CASSLARHEQYF.

This clonotype was seen a few times. This sequence joins TRBV6-5 and TRBJ2-7; TRBD1 might be the D (5 bases). The ends were cut back, 0 bases at V and 2 bases at J, with 11 bases in the middle. This CDR3 has 15 residues. CDR1 and CDR2 (germline): MNHEY, SVGAGI. CDR3 sequence reads: CASSYSIETAYEQYV. The CDR3 region has the DNA TGTGCCAGCAGTTACTCGATAGAGACAGCCTACGAGCAGTACGTC.

This clonotype was detected a few times. The chain recombines TRBV28 with TRBJ1-1; 7 bases are shared with TRBD1. The V gene's germline CDR1 is MDHEN and CDR2 SYDVKM. This CDR3 contains 12 residues. V lost 6 bases, J lost 8 bases, and 6 bases stayed unmatched. The CDR3 bases are TGTGCCAGCAGCTCCCCGACAGGGGAAGCTTTCTTT. Translated, it gives CASSSPTGEAFF.

The rearrangement joins TRBV5-1 to TRBJ2-2; perhaps TRBD2 as D (6 bases). The CDR3 covers 15 residues. Per germline, CDR1 SGHRS and CDR2 YFSETQ. Trimming cost V 0 bases and J 3 bases, with 9 bases left between them. CDR3 loop: CASSLVPGDTGELFF. The CDR3 bases are TGCGCCAGCAGCTTGGTTCCGGGGGACACCGGGGAGCTGTTTTTT. The variable domain in full, with the rest retrieved from reference TRBV5-1 and TRBJ2-2, is KAGVTQTPRYLIKTRGQQVTLSCSPISGHRSVSWYQQTPGQGLQFLFEYFSETQRNKGNFPGRFSGRQFSNSRSEMNVSTLELGDSALYLCASSLVPGDTGELFFGEGSRLTVL.

This chain uses TRBV6-1 with TRBJ2-7; D not certain. This CDR3 contains 14 residues. CDR1 and CDR2 (germline): MNHNS, SASEGT. V was shortened by 8 bases and J by 1 base, with 15 bases between the two germline ends. CDR3 sequence reads: CASLDWGSSYEQYF. CDR3 DNA: TGTGCCAGCCTAGACTGGGGAAGTTCCTACGAGCAGTACTTC.